This TCR beta chain was identified in a study of T-cell memory formation after mild COVID-19. In the study overall: For the most part, TCR clusters were specific to one donor.

Constant-segment primers were used for 5'RACE, and the resulting TCR alpha and TCR beta cDNA libraries carried sample barcodes and UMIs. TCRdb re-analysed the 5' RACE reads in MiXCR, keeping a single row per CDR3 protein. This sample has about 240,000 distinct CDR3 sequences; 8% to 9.5% occur once, and the top ten carry around 21%. The V end was cut by 4 bases, the J end by 6 bases, with 12 bases between. This CDR3 has 13 residues. Germline values: CDR1 MNHEY, CDR2 SVGAGI. This clonotype occurred a few times. Its antigen is currently unknown. Regarding the study as a whole: Contracting clones from day 15 to 85 showed balanced CD4/CD8; later expanders favored CD4+.

The receptor was isolated from a man between 18 and 35 years old who had mild COVID-19 (a few samples of this study predate the infection). Cell type and time point are not known. Sequencing was done on a sample of PBMCs or a T cell subset sorted from them (not recorded which). The rearrangement joins TRBV6-5 to TRBJ1-2; the D gene is possibly TRBD1 (6 bases). The CDR3 nucleotides read TGTGCCAGCAGTTCGTGGGGGGCGGATGGCTACACCTTC. Protein product: CASSSWGADGYTF.